Below, 18 T cell receptor beta chains from the same sample are listed, as sequenced in a study of identical twins. One entry per CDR3 protein results from TCRdb running MiXCR on the 5' RACE reads. The sample shows more than 400,000 distinct CDR3 sequences, about 16% of them seen only once. These data were likewise used in another study, on yellow fever vaccine responses in identical twins.

The source material was CD4+ T cells sorted from blood. The origin of the receptors is a woman under 30 in good health.

The chain uses TRBV5-1 and TRBJ2-1; D ambiguous. Trimming stripped 0 bases from V and 2 bases from J, with 9 bases between. This CDR3 contains 15 residues. The V gene's germline CDR1 is SGHRS and CDR2 YFSETQ. The CDR3 coding sequence is TGCGCCAGCAGCTTGGCATCAACCCCCTACAATGAGCAGTTCTTC. Amino acids: CASSLASTPYNEQFF.

This clonotype was counted a few times. CDR3 in amino acids: CSARGTGVSGEQFF. For the CDR3, the DNA is TGCAGTGCTAGAGGGACAGGGGTGAGCGGTGAGCAGTTCTTC. The chain uses TRBV20-1 and TRBJ2-1, with 9 bases identical to TRBD1. CDR3 size: 14 residues. Trimming took 1 base from V and 9 from J; bases not matched to a gene: 7. Germline assignment: CDR1 DFQATT and CDR2 SNEGSKA (reference sequence).

This clonotype was seen a few times. J is TRBJ2-3 and V is TRBV18; 9 bases line up with TRBD1. The CDR3 extends over 16 amino acids. The V gene end was trimmed by 5 bases and the J gene end by 0 bases; junction bases not matched to a gene: 6. Germline lookup yields CDR1 KGHSH and CDR2 LQKENI. The CDR3 region has the DNA TGTGCCAGCTCAGCCACGGACAGGGGTAGCACAGATACGCAGTATTTT. Its protein is CASSATDRGSTDTQYF.

This clonotype was seen only a few times. This chain joins TRBV12-3 or TRBV12-4 and TRBJ2-3; D is uncertain. The CDR3 has 15 amino acids. The V gene lost 6 bases and the J gene lost 0 bases, with 13 bases spanning the gap. DNA for the CDR3: TGTGCCAGCAGCCTGGAAACAGCTAGCACAGATACGCAGTATTTT. Translating gives CASSLETASTDTQYF.

The V call is TRBV4-2, the J call TRBJ1-1; 8 bases are shared with TRBD1. CDR1 and CDR2 (germline): LGHNA, YNFKEQ. The CDR3 loop spans 16 amino acids. V lost 1 base and J lost 4; bases outside the gene matches: 8. CDR3 sequence reads: CASSQAGTGGGTEAFF. CDR3 sequence (DNA): TGTGCCAGCAGCCAAGCTGGGACAGGCGGGGGCACTGAAGCTTTCTTT.

This clonotype was counted at least ten times. The gene calls are TRBV7-8 and TRBJ2-5; 7 positions match TRBD1. Germline V gene sequence: CDR1 SGHVS, CDR2 FQNEAQ. This CDR3 region has 15 residues. The ends lost 5 bases at V and 4 bases at J; junction bases unmatched: 10. CDR3 protein: CASSDRQGPGETQYF. DNA of the CDR3: TGTGCCAGCAGCGACCGACAGGGCCCAGGAGAGACCCAGTACTTC.

The rearrangement uses TRBV28 and TRBJ2-1; 7 bases are a match to TRBD2. Losses at the gene ends were 4 bases for V and 0 bases for J; bases not matched to a gene: 6. CDR3 size: 16 residues. The V gene's germline CDR1 is MDHEN and CDR2 SYDVKM. The CDR3 region is CASSSQAGNSYNEQFF. CDR3 DNA sequence: TGTGCCAGCAGTTCTCAAGCGGGGAACTCCTACAATGAGCAGTTCTTC.

This clonotype has more than one count but fewer than ten. The chain recombines TRBV3-1 with TRBJ2-3; possible D gene TRBD2, 5 bases. V was shortened by 1 base and J by 4 bases, with 9 bases between the two germline ends. The CDR3 runs to 14 residues. CDR1 is LGHDT and CDR2 is YNNKEL in the germline V gene (reference sequence). Here the CDR3 reads CASSQGLIADTQYF. DNA of the CDR3: TGTGCCAGCAGCCAAGGACTAATCGCAGATACGCAGTATTTT.

This clonotype was observed a few times. The rearrangement uses TRBV29-1 and TRBJ1-2, with D possibly TRBD1 on 5 matching bases. CDR3 length: 12 amino acids. The V gene's germline CDR1 is SQVTM and CDR2 ANQGSEA. Trimming removed 7 bases at V and 2 bases at J, with 11 bases between. DNA for the CDR3: TGCAGCGGCATACAGGTGAACTATGGCTACACCTTC. This encodes CSGIQVNYGYTF.

This clonotype was picked up a small number of times. V and J are TRBV4-1 and TRBJ2-1; possible D gene TRBD2, 7 bases. V shed 3 bases and J shed 10 bases, with 13 bases lying between them. Germline V gene sequence: CDR1 MGHRA, CDR2 YSYEKL. The length of the CDR3 is 13 residues. The CDR3 sequence is CASSQVGGREQFF. The CDR3 nucleotides are TGCGCCAGCAGCCAGGTGGGGGGGCGAGAGCAGTTCTTC.

This clonotype has a handful of counts. The chain carries TRBV24-1 and TRBJ2-2; 7 bases map to TRBD1. The CDR3 has 20 residues. With V trimmed by 0 bases and J by 6 bases, 18 bases remained unmatched. Germline assignment: CDR1 KGHDR and CDR2 SFDVKD. The chain's CDR3 is CATSDLPFERQGVDPGELFF. CDR3 nucleotides: TGTGCCACCAGTGATTTGCCATTCGAAAGACAGGGTGTCGACCCCGGGGAGCTGTTTTTT.

The V and J genes are TRBV20-1 and TRBJ2-7, with 8 nucleotides matching TRBD2. CDR3 length: 15 amino acids. Trimming cost V 4 bases and J 0 bases; bases outside gene matches: 8. CDR1 is DFQATT and CDR2 is SNEGSKA in the germline V gene (reference sequence). This CDR3 reads CSATGVAGSSYEQYF. DNA for the CDR3: TGCAGTGCTACCGGGGTAGCGGGAAGCTCCTACGAGCAGTACTTC.

V gene TRBV29-1 combines with J gene TRBJ2-7, with 8 bases matching TRBD1. CDR3 size: 15 residues. The germline V gene encodes CDR1 SQVTM and CDR2 ANQGSEA. The junction had 13 bases not matched to a gene; V was cut back by 5 bases and J by 4 bases. The CDR3 DNA reads TGCAGCGTTCGGATCGGGTCAGGGGGCTCTTACGAGCAGTACGTC. Amino acid sequence: CSVRIGSGGSYEQYV.

This clonotype was picked up many times. V is TRBV12-3 or TRBV12-4 and J is TRBJ2-3, with D unresolved. The CDR3 length is 12 residues. The V end lost 4 bases, the J end lost 3 bases, and 5 bases lay between the germline ends. The CDR3 sequence is CASSSETDTQYF. DNA of the CDR3: TGTGCCAGCAGTTCGGAGACAGATACGCAGTATTTT.

The chain has TRBV9 and TRBJ2-3; D is unclear. The germline gives CDR1 SGDLS, CDR2 YYNGEE. V dropped 0 bases and J dropped 5 bases, with 10 bases sitting between them. CDR3 length equals 14 residues. In DNA, the CDR3 is TGTGCCAGCAGCGTAGCTGGGGATGGAGATACGCAGTATTTT. Translating gives CASSVAGDGDTQYF.

The chain uses TRBV7-9 and TRBJ1-1; 12 positions agree with TRBD1. The V segment lost 1 base and the J segment 4 bases; nucleotides outside the gene matches: 7. Per germline, CDR1 SEHNR and CDR2 FQNEAQ (reference sequence). This CDR3 has 17 residues. The chain's CDR3 is CASSLEGQGARVTEAFF. DNA for the CDR3: TGTGCCAGCAGCTTAGAGGGACAGGGGGCGAGGGTCACTGAAGCTTTCTTT.

This chain uses TRBV5-1 with TRBJ2-1, with D possibly matching TRBD2 (5 bases). The V and J ends lost 1 base and 4 bases respectively, with 12 bases between them. The length of the CDR3 is 15 residues. Germline loops: CDR1 SGHRS, CDR2 YFSETQ. CDR3 nucleotides: TGCGCCAGCAGCTTGCAGCCCACGGGATACAATGAGCAGTTCTTC. Amino acids: CASSLQPTGYNEQFF.

Only a few counts were recorded for this clonotype. The CDR3, as DNA: TGTGCCAGCAGCTTAGGACTAGCGCTCGAGCAGTACTTC. Amino acids: CASSLGLALEQYF. V usage is TRBV7-2 and J usage is TRBJ2-7; 8 nucleotides align to TRBD2. Germline lookup yields CDR1 SGHTA and CDR2 FQGNSA. The CDR3 is 13 amino acids. Trimming cost V 1 base and J 6 bases; bases outside gene matches: 2.